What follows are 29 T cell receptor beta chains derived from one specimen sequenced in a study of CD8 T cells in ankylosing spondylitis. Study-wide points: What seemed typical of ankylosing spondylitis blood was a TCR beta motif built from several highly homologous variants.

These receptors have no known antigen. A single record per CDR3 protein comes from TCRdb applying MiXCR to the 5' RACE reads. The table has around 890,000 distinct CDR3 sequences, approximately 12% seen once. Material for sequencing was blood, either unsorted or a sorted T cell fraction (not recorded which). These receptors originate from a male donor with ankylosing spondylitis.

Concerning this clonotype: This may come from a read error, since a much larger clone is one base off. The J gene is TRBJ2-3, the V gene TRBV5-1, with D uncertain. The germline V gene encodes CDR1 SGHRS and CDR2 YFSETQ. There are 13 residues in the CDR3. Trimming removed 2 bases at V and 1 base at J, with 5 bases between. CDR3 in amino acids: CASSFEGTDTQYF. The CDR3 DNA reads TGCGCCAGCAGCTTTGAGGGCACAGATACGCAGTATTTT.

Here the CDR3 reads CASSQDWASNYGYTF. DNA for the CDR3: TGTGCCAGCAGCCAAGATTGGGCCAGTAACTATGGCTACACCTTC. The chain joins TRBV4-2 to TRBJ1-2; no firm D call. Trimming left V 0 bases short and J 1 base short, with 9 bases between. The CDR3 has 15 amino acids. Germline values: CDR1 LGHNA, CDR2 YNFKEQ.

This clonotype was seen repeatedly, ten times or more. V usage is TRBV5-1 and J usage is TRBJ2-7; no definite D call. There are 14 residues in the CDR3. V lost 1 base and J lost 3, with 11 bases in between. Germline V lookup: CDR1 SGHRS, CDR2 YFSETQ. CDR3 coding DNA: TGCGCCAGCAGCTTGAATCCGAGGAACTACGAGCAGTACTTC. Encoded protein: CASSLNPRNYEQYF. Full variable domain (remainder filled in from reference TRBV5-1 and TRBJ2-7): KAGVTQTPRYLIKTRGQQVTLSCSPISGHRSVSWYQQTPGQGLQFLFEYFSETQRNKGNFPGRFSGRQFSNSRSEMNVSTLELGDSALYLCASSLNPRNYEQYFGPGTRLTVT.

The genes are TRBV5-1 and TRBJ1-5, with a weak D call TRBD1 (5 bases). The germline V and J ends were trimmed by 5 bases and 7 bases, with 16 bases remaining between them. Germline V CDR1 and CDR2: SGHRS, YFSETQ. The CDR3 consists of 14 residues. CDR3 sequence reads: CASSPGSLGQPQHF. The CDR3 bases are TGCGCCAGCAGTCCAGGGTCCCTGGGGCAGCCCCAGCATTTT.

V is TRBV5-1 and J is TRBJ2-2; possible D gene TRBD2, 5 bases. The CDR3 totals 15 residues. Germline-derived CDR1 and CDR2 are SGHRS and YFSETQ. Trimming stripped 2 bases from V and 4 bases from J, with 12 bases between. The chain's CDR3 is CASSFYEGATGELFF. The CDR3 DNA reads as TGCGCCAGCAGCTTTTACGAGGGTGCCACCGGGGAGCTGTTTTTT.

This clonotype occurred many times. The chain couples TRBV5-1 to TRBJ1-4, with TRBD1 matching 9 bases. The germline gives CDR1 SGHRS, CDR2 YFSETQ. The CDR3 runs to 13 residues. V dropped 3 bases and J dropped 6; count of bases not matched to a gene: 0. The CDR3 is CASSWTGDEKLFF. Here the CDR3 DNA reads TGCGCCAGCAGCTGGACAGGGGATGAAAAACTGTTTTTT. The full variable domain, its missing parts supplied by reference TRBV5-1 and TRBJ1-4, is KAGVTQTPRYLIKTRGQQVTLSCSPISGHRSVSWYQQTPGQGLQFLFEYFSETQRNKGNFPGRFSGRQFSNSRSEMNVSTLELGDSALYLCASSWTGDEKLFFGSGTQLSVL.

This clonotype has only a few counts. CDR3 loop: CASSLMGEGTEAFF. CDR3 DNA: TGCGCCAGCAGCTTGATGGGAGAGGGGACTGAAGCTTTCTTT. The genes are TRBV5-1 and TRBJ1-1; a weak D match, TRBD1 (5 bases). V dropped 1 base and J dropped 5 bases, with 12 bases sitting between them. Germline assignment: CDR1 SGHRS and CDR2 YFSETQ. CDR3 size: 14 residues.

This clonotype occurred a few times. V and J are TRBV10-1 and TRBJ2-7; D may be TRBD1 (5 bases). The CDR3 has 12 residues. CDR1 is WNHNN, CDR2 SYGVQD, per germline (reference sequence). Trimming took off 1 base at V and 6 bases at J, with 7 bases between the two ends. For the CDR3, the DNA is TGCGCCAGCAGTGAGTATAGGGGCGAGCAGTACTTC. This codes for CASSEYRGEQYF.

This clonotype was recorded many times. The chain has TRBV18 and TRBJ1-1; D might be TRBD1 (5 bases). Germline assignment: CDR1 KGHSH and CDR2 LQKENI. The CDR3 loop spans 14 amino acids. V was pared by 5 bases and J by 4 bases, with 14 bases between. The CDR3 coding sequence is TGTGCCAGCTCAGCGATTGGGGGTGGCACTGAAGCTTTCTTT. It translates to CASSAIGGGTEAFF.

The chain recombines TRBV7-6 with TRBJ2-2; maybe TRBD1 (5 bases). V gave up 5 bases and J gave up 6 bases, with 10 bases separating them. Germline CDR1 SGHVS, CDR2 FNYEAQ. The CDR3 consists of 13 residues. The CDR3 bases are TGTGCCAGCAGCCGGAGACAGCCCGGGGAGCTGTTTTTT. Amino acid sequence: CASSRRQPGELFF.

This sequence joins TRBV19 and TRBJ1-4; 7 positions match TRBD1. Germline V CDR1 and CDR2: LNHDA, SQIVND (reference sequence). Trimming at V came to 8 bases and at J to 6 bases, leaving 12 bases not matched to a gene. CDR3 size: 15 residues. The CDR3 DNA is TGTGCCAGTCGGACAGGTACCGCTTTGGATGAAAAACTGTTTTTT. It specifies CASRTGTALDEKLFF.

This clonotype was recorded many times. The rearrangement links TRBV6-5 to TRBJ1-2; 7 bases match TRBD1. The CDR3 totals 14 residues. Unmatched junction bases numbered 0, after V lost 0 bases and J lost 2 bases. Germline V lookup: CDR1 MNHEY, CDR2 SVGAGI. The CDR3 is CASSYSDRNYGYTF. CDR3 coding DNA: TGTGCCAGCAGTTACTCGGACAGGAACTATGGCTACACCTTC.

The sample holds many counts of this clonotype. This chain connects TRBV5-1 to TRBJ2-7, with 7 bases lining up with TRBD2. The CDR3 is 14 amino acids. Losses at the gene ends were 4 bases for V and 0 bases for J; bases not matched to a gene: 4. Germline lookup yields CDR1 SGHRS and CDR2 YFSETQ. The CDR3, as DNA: TGCGCCAGCAGCCCGAGCGGGACCTCCTACGAGCAGTACTTC. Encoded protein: CASSPSGTSYEQYF.

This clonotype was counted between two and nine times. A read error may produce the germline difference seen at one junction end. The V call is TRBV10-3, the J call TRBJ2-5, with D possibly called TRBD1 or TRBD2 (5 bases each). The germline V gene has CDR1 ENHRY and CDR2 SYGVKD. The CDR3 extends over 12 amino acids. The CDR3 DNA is TGTGCCATCAGCAGGGACCAGGAGACCCAGTACTTC. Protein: CAISRDQETQYF.

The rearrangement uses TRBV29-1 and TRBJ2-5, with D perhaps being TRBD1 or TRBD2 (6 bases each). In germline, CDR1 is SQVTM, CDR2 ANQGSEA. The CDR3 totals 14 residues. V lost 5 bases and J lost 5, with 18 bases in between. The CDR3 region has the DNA TGCAGCGTTAGTGCCACCTTAGGGGGGGAGACCCAGTACTTC. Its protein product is CSVSATLGGETQYF.

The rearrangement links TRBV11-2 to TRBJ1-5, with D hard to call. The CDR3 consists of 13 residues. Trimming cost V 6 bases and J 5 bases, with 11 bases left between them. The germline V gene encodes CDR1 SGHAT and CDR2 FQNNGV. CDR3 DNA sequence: TGTGCCAGCAGGAGATCCAGATATCAGCCCCAGCATTTT. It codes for CASRRSRYQPQHF.

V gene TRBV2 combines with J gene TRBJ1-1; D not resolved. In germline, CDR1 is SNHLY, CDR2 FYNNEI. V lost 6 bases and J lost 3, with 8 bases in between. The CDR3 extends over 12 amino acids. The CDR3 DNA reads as TGTGCCAGCAGGAAGGAGTACACTGAAGCTTTCTTT. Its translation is CASRKEYTEAFF.

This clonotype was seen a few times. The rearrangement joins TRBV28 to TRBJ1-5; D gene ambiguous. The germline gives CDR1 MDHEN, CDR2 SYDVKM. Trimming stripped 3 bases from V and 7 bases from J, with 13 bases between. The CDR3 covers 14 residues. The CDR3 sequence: CASSFFGVGQPQHF. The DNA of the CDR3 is TGTGCCAGCAGTTTTTTTGGGGTTGGGCAGCCCCAGCATTTT.

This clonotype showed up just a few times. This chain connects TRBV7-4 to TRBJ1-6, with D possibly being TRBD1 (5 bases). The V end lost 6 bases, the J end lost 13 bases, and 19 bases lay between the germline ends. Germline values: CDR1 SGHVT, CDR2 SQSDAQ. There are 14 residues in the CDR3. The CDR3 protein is CASRPGRTIPPLHF. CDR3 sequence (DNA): TGTGCCAGCAGACCGGGACGAACGATCCCCCCCCTCCACTTT.

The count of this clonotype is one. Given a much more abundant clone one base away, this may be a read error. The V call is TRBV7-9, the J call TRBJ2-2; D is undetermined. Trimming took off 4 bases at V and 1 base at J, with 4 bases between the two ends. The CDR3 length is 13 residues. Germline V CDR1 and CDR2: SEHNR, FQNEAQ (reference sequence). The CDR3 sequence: CASSYKNTGELFF. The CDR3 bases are TGTGCCAGCAGCTATAAGAACACCGGGGAGCTGTTTTTT. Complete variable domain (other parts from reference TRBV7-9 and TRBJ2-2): DTGVSQNPRHKITKRGQNVTFRCDPISEHNRLYWYRQTLGQGPEFLTYFQNEAQLEKSRLLSDRFSAERPKGSFSTLEIQRTEQGDSAMYLCASSYKNTGELFFGEGSRLTVL.

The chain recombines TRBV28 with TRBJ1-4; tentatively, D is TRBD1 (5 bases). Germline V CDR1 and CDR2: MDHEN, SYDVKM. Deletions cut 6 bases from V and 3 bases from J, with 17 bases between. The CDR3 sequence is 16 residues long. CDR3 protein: CASSQTGTPANEKLFF. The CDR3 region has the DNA TGTGCCAGCAGCCAAACCGGGACGCCGGCTAATGAAAAACTGTTTTTT.

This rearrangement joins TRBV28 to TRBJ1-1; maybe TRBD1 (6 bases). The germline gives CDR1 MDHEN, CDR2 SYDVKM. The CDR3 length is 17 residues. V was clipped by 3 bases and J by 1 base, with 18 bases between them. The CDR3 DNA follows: TGTGCCAGCAGTTTGCTTGGGGGGGGGCAGAAGAACACTGAAGCTTTCTTT. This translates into CASSLLGGGQKNTEAFF.

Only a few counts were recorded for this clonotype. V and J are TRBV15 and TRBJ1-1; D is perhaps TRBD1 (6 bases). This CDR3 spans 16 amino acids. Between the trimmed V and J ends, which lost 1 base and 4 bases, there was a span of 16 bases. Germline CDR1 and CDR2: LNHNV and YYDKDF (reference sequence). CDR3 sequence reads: CATSRGGAARGTEAFF. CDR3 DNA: TGTGCCACCAGCAGAGGGGGGGCGGCCCGGGGCACTGAAGCTTTCTTT.

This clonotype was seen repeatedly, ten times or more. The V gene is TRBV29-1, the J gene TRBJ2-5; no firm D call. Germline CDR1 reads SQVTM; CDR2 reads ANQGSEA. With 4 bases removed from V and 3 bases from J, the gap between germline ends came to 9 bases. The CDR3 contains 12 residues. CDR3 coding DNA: TGCAGCGTTGGGTGGTCAGAAGAGACCCAGTACTTC. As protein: CSVGWSEETQYF.

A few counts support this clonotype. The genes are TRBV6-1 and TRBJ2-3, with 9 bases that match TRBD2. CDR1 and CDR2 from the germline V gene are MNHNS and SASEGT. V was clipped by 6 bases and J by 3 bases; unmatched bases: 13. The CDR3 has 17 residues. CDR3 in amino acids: CASSPLWGGGVTDTQYF. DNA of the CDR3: TGTGCCAGCAGCCCACTGTGGGGCGGGGGGGTGACAGATACGCAGTATTTT.

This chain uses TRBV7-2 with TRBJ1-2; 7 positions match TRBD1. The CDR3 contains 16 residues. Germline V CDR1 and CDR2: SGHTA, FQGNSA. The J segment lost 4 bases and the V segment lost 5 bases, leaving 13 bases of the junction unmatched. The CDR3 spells CASSRIPTGQLYGYTF. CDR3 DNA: TGTGCCAGCAGCCGTATACCGACGGGACAGCTCTATGGCTACACCTTC.

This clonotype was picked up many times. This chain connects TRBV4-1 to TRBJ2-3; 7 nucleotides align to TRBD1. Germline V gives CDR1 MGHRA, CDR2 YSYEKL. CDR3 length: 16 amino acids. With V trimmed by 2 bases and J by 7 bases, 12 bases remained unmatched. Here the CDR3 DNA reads TGCGCCAGCAGCCAACCCTACAGGGGAATAAAAAATACGCAGTATTTT. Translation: CASSQPYRGIKNTQYF.

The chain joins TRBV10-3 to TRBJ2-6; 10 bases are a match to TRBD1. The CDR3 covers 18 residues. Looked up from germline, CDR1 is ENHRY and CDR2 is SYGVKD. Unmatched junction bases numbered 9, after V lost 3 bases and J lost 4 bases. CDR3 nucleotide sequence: TGTGCCATCAGTGAATCATGGGGACAGGGGACCGGGGCCAACGTCCTGACTTTC. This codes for CAISESWGQGTGANVLTF.

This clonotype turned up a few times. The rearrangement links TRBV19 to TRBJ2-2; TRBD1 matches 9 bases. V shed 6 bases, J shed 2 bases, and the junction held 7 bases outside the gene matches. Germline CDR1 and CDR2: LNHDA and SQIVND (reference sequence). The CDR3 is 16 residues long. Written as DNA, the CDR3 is TGTGCCAGTAGAGAACGGGGACAGGGAAACACCGGGGAGCTGTTTTTT. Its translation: CASRERGQGNTGELFF.